The T cell receptor (beta chain) described here comes from a study of CD8+ T cells in alopecia areata (dated by TCRdb to between 2017 and 2018). Notes on the research overall: The treated patients took part in an open-label pilot trial in which moderate-to-severe alopecia areata was treated with oral tofacitinib at 5 to 10 mg twice daily. Tofacitinib-treated patients had biopsies at baseline and at 4 and 24 weeks of treatment, with a later scalp biopsy in several patients. On the human side, TCRbeta sequencing was run on scalp tissue and on sorted CD4+ and CD8+ peripheral blood T cells from healthy controls and from alopecia areata patients with either patchy or totalis/universalis disease. TCRbeta CDR3 regions were amplified by immunoSEQ multiplex PCR using 35 Vbeta forward and 13 Jbeta reverse primers. Tofacitinib was given for 6 to 18 months, followed by 6 months of follow-up off drug to assess delayed response and recurrence. RNA came from the PAXgene miRNA kit for fixed scalp, the miRNeasy kit for PBMCs, and the RNeasy kit for mouse skin. In both human patients and the C3H/HeJ mouse model, the study applied high-throughput TCRbeta sequencing to look at T cell clonal expansion in alopecia areata. Clonality in the scalp was compared among normal scalp (n=4), patchy alopecia areata scalp (n=8), and alopecia totalis/universalis scalp (n=8). Broader findings and caveats from the paper: Higher clonality and more expanded CD8+ clones were observed in lesional scalp than in normal scalp, particularly in alopecia totalis/universalis, a finding suggestive of antigenic drive. Shared TCR sequences between patients were less evident than in mice, which may be partly attributable to HLA diversity in the patient population. Resident alphabeta T cells in normal human skin are also sequenced, complicating scalp TCR repertoire analysis, unlike mouse skin dominated by gammadelta T cells.

From the germline V gene, CDR1 is MGHRA and CDR2 is YSYEKL. From the cysteine through the phenylalanine, the CDR3 covers 16 amino acids. Only the CDR3 DNA stays, 48 bases, in frame from base 1. Deletion took 1 base off V and 3 bases off J, with a span of 13 bases between the germline ends. Library construction relied on the immunoSEQ multiplex PCR assay. RNA was extracted from all samples and reverse transcribed into cDNA as template for TCR sequencing. First-strand cDNA was synthesized using SuperScript III with a 2:1 mix of oligo-dT and random hexamers. Amplification bias was assessed with a synthetic immune receptor repertoire, and residual bias was removed computationally. Regarding the original processing steps: Raw reads were preprocessed to remove errors, and CDR3 was defined according to IMGT conventions as the region from the conserved cysteine to phenylalanine. Clonality was computed as 1 minus the Shannon entropy, with the entropy normalized by log2 of the number of productive unique TCRs. Scalp TCRbeta sequences were cross-referenced with sorted blood CD4 and CD8 repertoires so that the CD4 or CD8 identity of scalp clones could be inferred. Held by TCRdb, this immuneACCESS table contains in-frame sequences only and omits some clones. Under half of the omission traces to an unresolved V gene where checked; the cause of the rest is unknown. The V and J calls and clone size come from that table; D and trimming were worked out from the DNA. The sample contains about 200,000 clones, around 62% of them found a single time. The ten largest account for 0.45% of the sample.

The time point label here, explained by the study, means: baseline before oral tofacitinib. From alopecia areata patients, peripheral blood was collected along with lesional scalp punch biopsies. After PBMCs were isolated by density centrifugation and stained for CD3, CD4 and CD8, a FACSAria was used to sort CD4+ and CD8+ T cells. This clone was picked up one time. There is no known antigen for this receptor. Nothing much larger sits one base from this clone, and base qualities are not available. The sequencing here drew on CD4+ T cells sorted from blood, taken at week 0. This sequence was found in a human donor with alopecia areata. The chain couples TRBV4-1 to TRBJ1-5; D gene: possibly TRBD1, on 6 matching bases. In nucleotide form, the sequence is TGCGCCAGCAGCCAAGTTGTGCAGGGGTACAATCAGCCCCAGCATTTT. It codes for CASSQVVQGYNQPQHF.